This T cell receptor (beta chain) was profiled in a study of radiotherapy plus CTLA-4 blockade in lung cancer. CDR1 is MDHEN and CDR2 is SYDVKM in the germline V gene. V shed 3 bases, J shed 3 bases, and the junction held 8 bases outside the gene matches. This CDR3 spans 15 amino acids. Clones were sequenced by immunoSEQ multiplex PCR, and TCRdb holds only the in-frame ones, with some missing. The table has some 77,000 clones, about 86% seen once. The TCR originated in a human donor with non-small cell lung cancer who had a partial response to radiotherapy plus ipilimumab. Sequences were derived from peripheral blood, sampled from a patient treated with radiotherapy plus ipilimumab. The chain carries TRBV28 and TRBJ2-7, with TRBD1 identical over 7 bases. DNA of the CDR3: TGTGCCAGCAGTTTTCCCCGGAGACAGGGCTACGAGCAGTACTTC. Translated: CASSFPRRQGYEQYF.